The rows below give T cell receptor beta chains drawn from one sample of a study of persistence of HIV-infected CD4 T cells. The method was immunoSEQ multiplex PCR; TCRdb's version includes in-frame clones alone and lacks a portion of them. The data contain roughly 20,000 clones, roughly 61% of them seen just once; the ten biggest clones take up 7% to 10%. No antigen has been assigned to these receptors. This material consisted of CD4+ T cells sorted from PBMCs after 18-hour stimulation, taken from a patient who received antiretroviral therapy. These receptors came from an adult woman with HIV who was CMV-seropositive. CDR3s include the opening cysteine and the closing phenylalanine or tryptophan.

TRBJ1-2,TRBV30,CAWSATGKDGYTF
TRBJ1-3,TRBV9,CASSARTASSGNTIYF
TRBJ1-3,TRBV3-1/TRBV3-2,CASSQGWLGTSGNTIYF
TRBJ2-3,TRBV5-1,CASSLILAGRTDTQYF
TRBJ2-4,TRBV27,CASSLGWDRGYIQYF
TRBJ2-1,TRBV6-4,CASSDRGRSPYNEQFF
TRBJ2-3,TRBV3-1/TRBV3-2,CASSLRLAGLTDTQYF
TRBJ2-2,TRBV10-3,CAISRDREGGELFF
TRBJ1-5,TRBV5-5,CASSLEGASGQPQHF
TRBJ1-1,TRBV28,CASSSFGQGARTEAFF
TRBJ1-2,TRBV4-1,CASSQERQAASRYTF
TRBJ1-5,TRBV3-1/TRBV3-2,CASSQGWGSSQPQHF
TRBJ1-2,TRBV6-1,CASSEAGGVREGYTF
TRBJ1-4,TRBV9,CASSGGATNEKLFF
TRBJ1-5,TRBV24-1,CATQQYQDQPQHF
TRBJ1-2,TRBV25-1,CASSGTGSFGGYTF
TRBJ2-1,TRBV2,CASSEDLAGLHFF
TRBJ1-2,TRBV7-9,CASSFSGHQGGGYTF
TRBJ1-1,TRBV9,CASSVEPYTEAFF
TRBJ1-6,TRBV3-1/TRBV3-2,CASSQQGALDNSPLHF
TRBJ2-2,TRBV24-1,CATRDGSTGELFF
TRBJ1-3,TRBV11-2,CASSLGYGNTIYF
TRBJ1-2,TRBV7-8,CASSSVSGGNSGGYTF
TRBJ1-4,TRBV19,CASSSSIGTNLFF
TRBJ2-7,TRBV5-1,CASSPRGGDSYEQYF
TRBJ1-2,TRBV30,CAWGTGAGYGYTF
TRBJ1-5,TRBV5-1,CASSLGTGGSPQHF
TRBJ2-7,TRBV7-2,CASSLETSLSEQYF
TRBJ2-7,TRBV4-1,CASSLSGQGNEGYEQYF
TRBJ2-1,TRBV5-1,CASSFRPGLAGGGIEQFF
TRBJ2-7,TRBV5-5,CASSPRQAGVSYEQYF
TRBJ1-3,TRBV5-4,CASSPNRGGSGNTIYF
TRBJ1-3,TRBV7-7,CASSPRPGQGDTIYF
TRBJ1-3,TRBV19,CASSFVSGNTIYF
TRBJ2-1,TRBV7-9,CASSSRTSGTSSYNEQFF
TRBJ2-1,TRBV5-1,CASSPTSGGLGSYNEQFF
TRBJ2-5,TRBV7-3,CASSLGLAGGQETQYF